These T cell receptor beta chains were read from a single sample in a study of blood T cell repertoires in COVID-19. TCRdb's copy holds only in-frame clones and misses some; the assay was immunoSEQ multiplex PCR. The sample includes about 280,000 clones, roughly 89% of them seen just once. Sequences were obtained from PBMCs or T cells enriched from blood (not recorded which). These receptors were collected from a woman aged 40 to 50 who had recovered from COVID-19. Each CDR3 is given with its conserved first and last residue. A D gene is named only where the DNA matches it firmly. Size values are once, few and many counts, or a class for expanded clones, and some rows have none.

V gene: TRBV5-4
clone size: NA
J gene: TRBJ2-1
D gene: NA
CDR3 DNA: TGTGCCAGCAGCTTCATAGTGTTTAGCGATGAGCAGTTCTTC
CDR3 protein: CASSFIVFSDEQFF

V gene: TRBV19
clone size: NA
J gene: TRBJ1-5
D gene: NA
CDR3 DNA: TGTGCCAGTAACAGGGATAGCAATCAGCCCCAGCATTTT
CDR3 protein: CASNRDSNQPQHF

V gene: TRBV25-1
clone size: NA
J gene: TRBJ1-5
D gene: NA
CDR3 DNA: TGTGCCAGCAGTGATAACAGAGGCAATCAGCCCCAGCATTTT
CDR3 protein: CASSDNRGNQPQHF

V gene: TRBV28
clone size: NA
J gene: TRBJ1-5
D gene: TRBD1
CDR3 DNA: TGTGCCAGCAGTTTAAGGCAGGGGGGACAGCCCCAGCATTTT
CDR3 protein: CASSLRQGGQPQHF

V gene: TRBV7-2
clone size: NA
J gene: TRBJ2-7
D gene: NA
CDR3 DNA: TGTGCCAGCAGCTTAGGCCCGGGAACCGACGAGCAGTACTTC
CDR3 protein: CASSLGPGTDEQYF

V gene: TRBV4-3
clone size: NA
J gene: TRBJ1-5
D gene: TRBD1
CDR3 DNA: TGCGCCAGCAGCCGCGCTAGGAGGGGGCCATGGGGTAGCAATCAGCCCCAGCATTTT
CDR3 protein: CASSRARRGPWGSNQPQHF

V gene: TRBV5-1
clone size: once
J gene: TRBJ2-1
D gene: NA
CDR3 DNA: TGCGCCAGCAGCTTGAAGGGGATCGGTCAAAACAATGAGCAGTTCTTC
CDR3 protein: CASSLKGIGQNNEQFF

V gene: TRBV7-8
clone size: NA
J gene: TRBJ2-5
D gene: NA
CDR3 DNA: TGTGCCAGCAGCCAACTCGACAGGCAAGAGACCCAGTACTTC
CDR3 protein: CASSQLDRQETQYF

V gene: TRBV11-2
clone size: NA
J gene: TRBJ2-3
D gene: TRBD2
CDR3 DNA: TGTGCCAGCAGCTCCGGGACTAGCGGGAGGGGCACAGATACGCAGTATTTT
CDR3 protein: CASSSGTSGRGTDTQYF

V gene: TRBV3-1/TRBV3-2
clone size: NA
J gene: TRBJ2-3
D gene: TRBD2
CDR3 DNA: TGTGCCAGCAGCCAACAAATCGGACTAGCGGGAGTGGATACGCAGTATTTT
CDR3 protein: CASSQQIGLAGVDTQYF

V gene: TRBV18
clone size: NA
J gene: TRBJ2-2
D gene: NA
CDR3 DNA: TGTGCCAGCTCAGCCCGGGACACGATTTTTGCCGGGGAGCTGTTTTTT
CDR3 protein: CASSARDTIFAGELFF

V gene: TRBV7-2
clone size: once
J gene: TRBJ2-3
D gene: TRBD1
CDR3 DNA: TGTGCCAGCAGCCCGGCGACAGGGGGCAGGACAGATACGCAGTATTTT
CDR3 protein: CASSPATGGRTDTQYF

V gene: TRBV18
clone size: NA
J gene: TRBJ2-7
D gene: NA
CDR3 DNA: TGTGCCAGCTCACAACAGGACTACGAGCAGTACTTC
CDR3 protein: CASSQQDYEQYF

V gene: TRBV7-9
clone size: NA
J gene: TRBJ1-1
D gene: TRBD1
CDR3 DNA: TGTGCCAGCAGCCCCCCGGACAGGGCAACTGAAGCTTTCTTT
CDR3 protein: CASSPPDRATEAFF

V gene: TRBV11-2
clone size: NA
J gene: TRBJ2-3
D gene: NA
CDR3 DNA: TGTGCCAGCAGCTTAATCCAGCCTCGGGGAGATACGCAGTATTTT
CDR3 protein: CASSLIQPRGDTQYF

V gene: TRBV28
clone size: NA
J gene: TRBJ2-7
D gene: NA
CDR3 DNA: TGTGCCAGCAGTTTTTACGGGAACCCCTACGAGCAGTACTTC
CDR3 protein: CASSFYGNPYEQYF

V gene: TRBV5-1
clone size: NA
J gene: TRBJ1-1
D gene: NA
CDR3 DNA: TGCGCCAGCAGCTTGGCCTCTATGTCTGGCACTGAAGCTTTCTTT
CDR3 protein: CASSLASMSGTEAFF

V gene: TRBV7-2
clone size: NA
J gene: TRBJ2-1
D gene: NA
CDR3 DNA: TGTGCCAGCAGCTTAGACGGGGGGCGGGAAAATGAGCAGTTCTTC
CDR3 protein: CASSLDGGRENEQFF

V gene: TRBV12-3/TRBV12-4
clone size: NA
J gene: TRBJ2-2
D gene: NA
CDR3 DNA: TGTGCCAGCATATTCGGGGGTCCCGGGGAGCTGTTTTTT
CDR3 protein: CASIFGGPGELFF

V gene: TRBV7-3
clone size: few
J gene: TRBJ1-4
D gene: TRBD1
CDR3 DNA: TGTGCCAGCAGCTACCATTGGGGGACAGACTTCCCCACAAATGAAAAACTGTTTTTT
CDR3 protein: CASSYHWGTDFPTNEKLFF

V gene: TRBV5-5
clone size: NA
J gene: TRBJ2-1
D gene: TRBD1
CDR3 DNA: TGTGCCAGCAGCGCCTGGGACAGAGAGCAGTTCTTC
CDR3 protein: CASSAWDREQFF

V gene: TRBV4-1
clone size: few
J gene: TRBJ2-7
D gene: NA
CDR3 DNA: TGCGCCAGCAGCCAAGTTCAGGGCGTTTACGAGCAGTACTTC
CDR3 protein: CASSQVQGVYEQYF

V gene: TRBV7-9
clone size: NA
J gene: TRBJ1-5
D gene: NA
CDR3 DNA: TGTGCCAGCAGCTTAGGAGGCTATCAGCCCCAGCATTTT
CDR3 protein: CASSLGGYQPQHF